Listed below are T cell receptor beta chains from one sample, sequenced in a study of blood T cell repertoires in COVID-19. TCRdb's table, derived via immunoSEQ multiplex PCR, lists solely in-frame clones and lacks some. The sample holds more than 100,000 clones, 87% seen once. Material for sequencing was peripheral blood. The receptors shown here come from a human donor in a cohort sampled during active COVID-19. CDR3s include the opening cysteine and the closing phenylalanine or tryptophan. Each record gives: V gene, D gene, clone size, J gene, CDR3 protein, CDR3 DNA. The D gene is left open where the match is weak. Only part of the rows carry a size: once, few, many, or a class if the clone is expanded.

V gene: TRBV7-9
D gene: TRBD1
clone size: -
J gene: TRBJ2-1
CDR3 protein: CASSSNRGEAYNEQFF
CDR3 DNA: TGTGCCAGCAGTTCTAACAGGGGTGAGGCCTACAATGAGCAGTTCTTC

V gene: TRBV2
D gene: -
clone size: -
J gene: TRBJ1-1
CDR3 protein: CASSEGTDNTEAFF
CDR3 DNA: TGTGCCAGCAGTGAAGGGACAGACAACACTGAAGCTTTCTTT

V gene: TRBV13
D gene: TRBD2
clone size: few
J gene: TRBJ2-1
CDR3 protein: CASSFVSGSYNEQFF
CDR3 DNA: TGTGCCAGCAGCTTCGTTAGCGGGTCTTACAATGAGCAGTTCTTC

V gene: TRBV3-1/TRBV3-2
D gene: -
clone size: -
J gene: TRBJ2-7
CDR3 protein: CASSASHEQYF
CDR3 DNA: TGTGCCAGCAGCGCTAGCCACGAGCAGTACTTC

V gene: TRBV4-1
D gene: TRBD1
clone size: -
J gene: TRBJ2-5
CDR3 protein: CASSQGQIQETQYF
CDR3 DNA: TGCGCCAGCAGCCAGGGACAGATACAAGAGACCCAGTACTTC

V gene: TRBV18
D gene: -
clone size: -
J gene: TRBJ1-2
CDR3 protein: CASSPPGLLDYGYTF
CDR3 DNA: TGTGCCAGCTCACCACCGGGCCTTCTCGACTATGGCTACACCTTC

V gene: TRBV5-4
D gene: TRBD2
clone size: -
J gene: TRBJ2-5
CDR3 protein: CASSFRLAGQETQYF
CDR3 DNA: TGTGCCAGCAGCTTCCGACTAGCGGGGCAAGAGACCCAGTACTTC

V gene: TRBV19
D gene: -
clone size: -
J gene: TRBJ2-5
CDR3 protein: CASSIIGEETQYF
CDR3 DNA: TGTGCCAGTAGTATTATCGGGGAAGAGACCCAGTACTTC

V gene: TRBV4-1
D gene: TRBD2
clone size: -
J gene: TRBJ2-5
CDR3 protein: CASSQGVRGEETQYF
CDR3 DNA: TGCGCCAGCAGCCAAGGGGTTCGGGGGGAGGAGACCCAGTACTTC

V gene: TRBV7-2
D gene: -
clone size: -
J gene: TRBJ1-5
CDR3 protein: CASSLVSTGQPQHF
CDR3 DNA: TGTGCCAGCAGCTTAGTTTCGACGGGGCAGCCCCAGCATTTT

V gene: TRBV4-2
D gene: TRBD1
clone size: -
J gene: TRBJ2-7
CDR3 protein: CASSQYRQGKGEQYF
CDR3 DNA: TGTGCCAGCAGCCAATACAGACAGGGGAAAGGAGAGCAGTACTTC

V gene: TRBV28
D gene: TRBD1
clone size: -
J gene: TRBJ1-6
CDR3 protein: CASSLPTGDSSPLHF
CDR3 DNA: TGTGCCAGCAGTCTACCGACAGGGGATAGTTCACCCCTCCACTTT

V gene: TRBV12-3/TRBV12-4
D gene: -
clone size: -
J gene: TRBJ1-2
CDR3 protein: CASSLQGGYGYTF
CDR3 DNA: TGTGCCAGCAGTTTGCAGGGTGGTTATGGCTACACCTTC

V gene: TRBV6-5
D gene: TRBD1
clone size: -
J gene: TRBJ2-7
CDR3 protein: CASLGTGDEQYF
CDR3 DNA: TGTGCCAGCTTGGGGACAGGGGACGAGCAGTACTTC

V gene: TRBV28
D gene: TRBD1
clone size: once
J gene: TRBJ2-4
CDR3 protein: CASRTAGTGVFPYF
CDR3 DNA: TGTGCCAGCAGAACCGCCGGGACAGGGGTTTTTCCGTACTTC

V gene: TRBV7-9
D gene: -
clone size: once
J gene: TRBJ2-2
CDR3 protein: CASSLWRLETGELFF
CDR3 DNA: TGTGCCAGCAGCTTATGGAGATTGGAAACCGGGGAGCTGTTTTTT

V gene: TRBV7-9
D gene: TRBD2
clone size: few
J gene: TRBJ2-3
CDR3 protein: CASSFGREEQDTQYF
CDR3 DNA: TGTGCCAGCAGCTTTGGGCGGGAGGAGCAGGATACGCAGTATTTT

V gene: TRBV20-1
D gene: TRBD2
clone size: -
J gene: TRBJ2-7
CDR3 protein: CSAAGAYEQYF
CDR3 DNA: TGCAGTGCGGCGGGGGCCTACGAGCAGTACTTC

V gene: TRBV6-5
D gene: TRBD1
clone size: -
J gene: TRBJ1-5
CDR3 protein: CATRTGGPGAPQHF
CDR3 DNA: TGTGCCACTCGGACAGGGGGCCCCGGGGCGCCCCAGCATTTT

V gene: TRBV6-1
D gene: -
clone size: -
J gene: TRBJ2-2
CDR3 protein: CASSEEYGSTGELFF
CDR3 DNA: TGTGCCAGCAGTGAAGAGTATGGCAGCACCGGGGAGCTGTTTTTT

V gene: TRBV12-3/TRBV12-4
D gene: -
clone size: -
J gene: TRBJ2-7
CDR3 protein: CASSRVRLYEQYF
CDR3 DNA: TGTGCCAGCAGTCGAGTCCGCCTTTACGAGCAGTACTTC

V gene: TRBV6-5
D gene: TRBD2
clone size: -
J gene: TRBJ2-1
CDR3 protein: CASSYSTAGGYNEQFF
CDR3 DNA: TGTGCCAGCAGTTACTCGACAGCGGGGGGTTACAATGAGCAGTTCTTC

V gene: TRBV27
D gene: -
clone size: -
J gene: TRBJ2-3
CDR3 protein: CATRVAGTDTQYF
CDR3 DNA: TGTGCCACCCGGGTAGCGGGCACAGATACGCAGTATTTT

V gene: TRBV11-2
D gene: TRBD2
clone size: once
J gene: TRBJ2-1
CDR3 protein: CASSRTGGAGSNEQFF
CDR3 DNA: TGTGCCAGCAGCCGAACCGGGGGGGCCGGTTCCAATGAGCAGTTCTTC

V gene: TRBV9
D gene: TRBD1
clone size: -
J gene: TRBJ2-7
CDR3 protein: CASSPGQGAYEQYF
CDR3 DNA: TGTGCCAGCAGCCCCGGACAGGGGGCCTACGAGCAGTACTTC

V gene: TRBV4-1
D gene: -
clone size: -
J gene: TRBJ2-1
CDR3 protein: CASSQDQVGEQFF
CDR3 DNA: TGCGCCAGCAGCCAAGATCAGGTTGGTGAGCAGTTCTTC

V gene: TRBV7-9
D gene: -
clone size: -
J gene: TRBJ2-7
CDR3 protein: CASSWSGVGAHYEQYF
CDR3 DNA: TGTGCCAGCAGTTGGTCCGGGGTGGGGGCGCATTACGAGCAGTACTTC

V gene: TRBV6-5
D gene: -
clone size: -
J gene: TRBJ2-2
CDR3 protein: CASGWNREPGELFF
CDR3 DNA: TGTGCCAGCGGGTGGAACAGGGAGCCCGGGGAGCTGTTTTTT

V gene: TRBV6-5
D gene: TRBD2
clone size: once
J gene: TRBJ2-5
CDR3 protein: CASKPTSGSSETQYF
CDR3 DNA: TGTGCCAGCAAACCCACTAGCGGGAGTTCGGAGACCCAGTACTTC

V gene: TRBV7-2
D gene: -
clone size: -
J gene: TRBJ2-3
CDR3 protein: CASSLDVVGGPVDTQYF
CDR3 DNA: TGTGCCAGCAGCTTAGATGTGGTGGGGGGGCCGGTAGATACGCAGTATTTT

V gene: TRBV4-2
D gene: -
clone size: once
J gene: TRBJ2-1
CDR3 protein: CASSQVTRNEQFF
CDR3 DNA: TGTGCCAGCAGCCAAGTGACTAGAAATGAGCAGTTCTTC

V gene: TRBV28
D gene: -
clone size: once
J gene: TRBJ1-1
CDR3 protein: CASSFGSVEAFF
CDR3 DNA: TGTGCCAGCAGTTTCGGATCTGTGGAGGCTTTCTTT

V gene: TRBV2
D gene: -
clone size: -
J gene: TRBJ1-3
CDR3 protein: CASNPTATTGNTIYF
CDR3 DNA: TGTGCCAGCAACCCGACAGCCACAACTGGAAACACCATATATTTT

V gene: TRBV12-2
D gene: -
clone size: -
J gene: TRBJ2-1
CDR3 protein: CASRSLEPLGARYNEQFF
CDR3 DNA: TGTGCAAGTCGCTCTTTAGAGCCTTTGGGAGCGAGATACAATGAGCAGTTCTTC

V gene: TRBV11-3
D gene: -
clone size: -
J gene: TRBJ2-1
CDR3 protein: CASSFPRGEQFF
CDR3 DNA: TGTGCCAGCAGCTTTCCACGGGGTGAGCAGTTCTTC

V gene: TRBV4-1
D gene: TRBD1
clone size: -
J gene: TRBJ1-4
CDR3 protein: CASSHSPLSGTGREKLFF
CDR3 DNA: TGCGCCAGCAGCCACTCTCCCCTCTCCGGGACAGGGAGGGAAAAACTGTTTTTT

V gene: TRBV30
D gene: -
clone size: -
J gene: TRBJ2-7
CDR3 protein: CAWSIEEPSYEQYF
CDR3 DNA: TGTGCCTGGAGTATCGAGGAGCCCTCCTACGAGCAGTACTTC

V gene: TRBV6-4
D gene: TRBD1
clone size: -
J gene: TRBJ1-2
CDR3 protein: CASSPGTGYGYTF
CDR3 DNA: TGTGCCAGCAGTCCCGGGACAGGGTATGGCTACACCTTC